Shown below are 27 T cell receptor beta chains from a single sample sequenced in a study of identical twins. From the 5' RACE reads, TCRdb called clonotypes with MiXCR, one entry per CDR3 protein. The profile shows a few hundred thousand distinct CDR3 sequences, 12% of them singletons. Another study also made use of these data, one on yellow fever vaccine responses in identical twins.

Sequencing input: CD8+ T cells sorted from blood. The receptor set was obtained from a woman in her late teens or twenties in good health.

This clonotype came up a few times. V gene TRBV10-3 combines with J gene TRBJ2-6, with D possibly being TRBD1 (5 bases). CDR1 is ENHRY and CDR2 is SYGVKD in the germline V gene. With 7 bases removed from V and 2 bases from J, the gap between germline ends came to 9 bases. The CDR3 runs 14 residues. In nucleotides, the CDR3 is TGTGCCATCATCAGGGCAGCTGGGGCCAACGTCCTGACTTTC. Protein product: CAIIRAAGANVLTF.

In this sample, this clonotype turned up many times. The chain couples TRBV6-1 to TRBJ2-1; 11 nucleotides match TRBD1. Losses at the gene ends were 6 bases for V and 9 bases for J; bases not matched to a gene: 7. This CDR3 contains 14 residues. Germline V gene sequence: CDR1 MNHNS, CDR2 SASEGT. This chain's CDR3 is CASSAGTGGPEQFF. CDR3 nucleotide sequence: TGTGCCAGCAGCGCCGGGACAGGGGGTCCTGAGCAGTTCTTC.

This clonotype has more than one count but fewer than ten. V is TRBV3-1 and J is TRBJ2-1, with D unclear. Between the trimmed V and J ends, which lost 0 bases and 7 bases, there was a span of 10 bases. CDR1 and CDR2 from the germline V gene are LGHDT and YNNKEL (reference sequence). The CDR3 sequence is 14 residues long. In nucleotides, the CDR3 is TGTGCCAGCAGCCAAGATTGGAACAAGAATGAGCAGTTCTTC. This translates into CASSQDWNKNEQFF.

The chain combines TRBV24-1 with TRBJ2-2, with D unclear. The CDR3 is 14 amino acids. The V gene's germline CDR1 is KGHDR and CDR2 SFDVKD. The V end was cut by 4 bases, the J end by 6 bases, with 11 bases between. CDR3 loop: CATSEFAWAGELFF. DNA of the CDR3: TGTGCCACCAGTGAGTTCGCCTGGGCCGGGGAGCTGTTTTTT.

The chain combines TRBV20-1 with TRBJ2-5; no reliable D call. V lost 5 bases and J lost 9, with 19 bases in between. Germline CDR1 reads DFQATT; CDR2 reads SNEGSKA (reference sequence). This CDR3 spans 13 amino acids. The chain's CDR3 is CSAETGSSWPQYF. In DNA form, the CDR3 reads TGCAGTGCTGAGACTGGCAGCAGTTGGCCCCAGTACTTC.

There are a few counts of this clonotype. The chain joins TRBV24-1 to TRBJ2-7, with D hard to call. Germline V lookup: CDR1 KGHDR, CDR2 SFDVKD. V lost 7 bases and J 1 base, leaving 10 bases between the germline ends. The CDR3 runs 13 residues. The CDR3 region has the DNA TGTGCCACCAGCCCCCGGCAGTCCTACGAGCAGTACGTC. It encodes CATSPRQSYEQYV.

This clonotype was seen a handful of times. The V gene is TRBV5-1, the J gene TRBJ2-3; 8 bases fit TRBD2. The length of the CDR3 is 16 residues. CDR1 SGHRS and CDR2 YFSETQ come from the germline V gene. Losses at the gene ends were 7 bases for V and 2 bases for J; bases not matched to a gene: 12. The chain's CDR3 is CASAGGGRYNTDTQYF. The CDR3 DNA sequence: TGCGCCAGCGCCGGGGGCGGGAGGTACAACACAGATACGCAGTATTTT.

The chain is built from TRBV20-1 and TRBJ2-1; TRBD1 aligns across 10 bases. Germline values: CDR1 DFQATT, CDR2 SNEGSKA (reference sequence). V lost 5 bases to trimming and J lost 5 bases; unmatched junction nucleotides: 6. The CDR3 runs 14 residues. The CDR3: CSASPGTGDNEQFF. As DNA, the CDR3 is TGCAGTGCTTCCCCCGGGACAGGGGACAATGAGCAGTTCTTC.

This clonotype was recorded once. At one boundary the junction diverges from the germline segment, which might be a read error. J is TRBJ2-1 and V is TRBV2; D is undetermined. The CDR3 runs to 16 residues. Per the germline V gene, CDR1 is SNHLY and CDR2 is FYNNEI. This CDR3 is CASSVSLGPVSNGQFF. The CDR3 bases are TGTGCCAGCAGTGTCAGCCTCGGACCAGTAAGCAATGGGCAGTTCTTC. The variable domain in full, with the rest retrieved from reference TRBV2 and TRBJ2-1, is EPEVTQTPSHQVTQMGQEVILRCVPISNHLYFYWYRQILGQKVEFLVSFYNNEISEKSEIFDDQFSVERPDGSNFTLKIRSTKLEDSAMYFCASSVSLGPVSNGQFFGPGTRLTVL.

This clonotype was seen ten or more times. The chain combines TRBV24-1 with TRBJ2-1; D perhaps matches TRBD1 (6 bases). CDR3 length: 13 residues. V was trimmed by 9 bases and J by 4 bases, leaving 12 bases between them. CDR1 KGHDR and CDR2 SFDVKD come from the germline V gene. CDR3 sequence: CATSDRIYNEQFF. In nucleotides, the CDR3 is TGTGCCACCTCAGACAGGATATACAATGAGCAGTTCTTC.

This clonotype was seen a handful of times. The chain couples TRBV12-5 to TRBJ2-2, with 7 positions matching TRBD1. V lost 6 bases to trimming and J lost 1 base; unmatched junction nucleotides: 11. The CDR3 is made up of 17 amino acids. Germline CDR1 LGHNT, CDR2 FRNRAP. The CDR3 bases are TGTGCTAGTGGCCCAACCCCCGGGACAGAGAACACCGGGGAGCTGTTTTTT. Its translation is CASGPTPGTENTGELFF.

The rearrangement joins TRBV6-1 to TRBJ2-5, with unresolved D. Trimming took off 6 bases at V and 5 bases at J, with 19 bases between the two ends. The CDR3 contains 15 residues. CDR1 and CDR2 (germline): MNHNS, SASEGT. Here the CDR3 reads CASSPQWDGPETQYF. As DNA, the CDR3 is TGTGCCAGCAGCCCACAGTGGGATGGTCCCGAGACCCAGTACTTC.

This clonotype was detected only a few times. The J gene is TRBJ2-5, the V gene TRBV3-1; D perhaps matches TRBD2 (6 bases). Germline V gene data show CDR1 as LGHDT and CDR2 as YNNKEL (reference sequence). This CDR3 is built from 16 residues. With 3 bases removed from V and 7 bases from J, the gap between germline ends came to 21 bases. CDR3 residues: CASSQAGLPPQRTQYF. CDR3 DNA: TGTGCCAGCAGCCAGGCCGGACTACCCCCCCAGCGGACCCAGTACTTC.

This clonotype was observed a few times. The chain couples TRBV5-1 to TRBJ2-1; TRBD1 is a possible D gene (6 bases). Germline CDR1 SGHRS, CDR2 YFSETQ. CDR3 length equals 15 residues. V was clipped by 4 bases and J by 4 bases, with 15 bases between them. CDR3 region: CASSPEQGLYNEQFF. CDR3 nucleotide sequence: TGCGCCAGCAGCCCGGAGCAGGGGTTGTACAATGAGCAGTTCTTC.

This CDR3 is CASSQDLRWGYNEQFF. The DNA for the CDR3 is TGTGCCAGCAGCCAAGACTTGAGGTGGGGCTACAATGAGCAGTTCTTC. The chain carries TRBV4-2 and TRBJ2-1; no reliable D call. Germline V gives CDR1 LGHNA, CDR2 YNFKEQ. The CDR3 spans 16 residues. V lost 0 bases and J 3 bases, leaving 12 bases between the germline ends.

The sample holds a few counts of this clonotype. The CDR3 DNA follows: TGTGCCAGCAGCCAAGACTTCCTAGGGACAGGGAATTCACCCCTCCACTTT. It yields the protein CASSQDFLGTGNSPLHF. The V gene is TRBV4-2, the J gene TRBJ1-6, with 9 bases aligning to TRBD1. V dropped 0 bases and J dropped 7; count of bases not matched to a gene: 7. CDR3 size: 17 residues. Germline loops: CDR1 LGHNA, CDR2 YNFKEQ.

This clonotype was counted at least ten times. The gene calls are TRBV28 and TRBJ2-1; D gene ambiguous. The V and J ends lost 0 bases and 9 bases respectively, with 6 bases between them. The CDR3 has 12 residues. Germline CDR1 and CDR2: MDHEN and SYDVKM. CDR3 loop: CASSLWGSEQFF. The CDR3 DNA reads TGTGCCAGCAGTTTATGGGGTAGTGAGCAGTTCTTC.

This clonotype was picked up many times. V and J are TRBV20-1 and TRBJ1-4; D perhaps matches TRBD1 (5 bases). V lost 7 bases and J 4 bases, leaving 13 bases between the germline ends. The CDR3 covers 13 residues. Germline CDR1 DFQATT, CDR2 SNEGSKA (reference sequence). CDR3 bases: TGCAGTGTTCAAGACAGATTTAATGAAAAACTGTTTTTT. Protein sequence: CSVQDRFNEKLFF.

This chain joins TRBV14 and TRBJ2-3; D is unresolved. V was shortened by 1 base and J by 2 bases, with 4 bases between the two germline ends. CDR1 is SGHDN and CDR2 is FVKESK in the germline V gene. This CDR3 spans 13 amino acids. The DNA of the CDR3 is TGTGCCAGCAGCCAAGTCATCACAGATACGCAGTATTTT. Its protein is CASSQVITDTQYF.

The CDR3 DNA reads as TGTGCCAGCACACGTGCGGGAGATGGTTACAATGAGCAGTTCTTC. Protein sequence: CASTRAGDGYNEQFF. The V gene is TRBV6-2 or TRBV6-3, the J gene TRBJ2-1; the match to TRBD2 covers 7 bases. Germline CDR1 and CDR2: MNHEY and SVGEGT. V lost 7 bases and J lost 4; bases outside the gene matches: 10. The CDR3 totals 15 residues.

This clonotype was found many times. The rearrangement joins TRBV20-1 to TRBJ2-3; tentatively, D is TRBD2 (5 bases). Germline assignment: CDR1 DFQATT and CDR2 SNEGSKA (reference sequence). V lost 0 bases and J lost 1, with 23 bases in between. This CDR3 contains 19 residues. The CDR3 sequence is CSARDLPTWSSEGTDTQYF. The CDR3 nucleotides are TGCAGTGCTAGAGATCTTCCGACTTGGAGTAGCGAGGGCACAGATACGCAGTATTTT.

This clonotype was picked up a small number of times. The chain links TRBV28 to TRBJ1-5; no clear D gene. Germline V gene sequence: CDR1 MDHEN, CDR2 SYDVKM. With 7 bases removed from V and 3 bases from J, the gap between germline ends came to 19 bases. This CDR3 is 16 amino acids long. CDR3 loop: CASTKSAPQANQPQHF. The CDR3 DNA reads as TGTGCCAGCACGAAGTCTGCCCCGCAGGCCAATCAGCCCCAGCATTTT.

The sample holds a few counts of this clonotype. This chain uses TRBV7-9 with TRBJ2-1, with D possibly being TRBD2 (5 bases). The CDR3 is 14 residues long. Trimming shortened V by 6 bases and J by 8 bases, and 17 bases separated the two germline ends. Germline V gene lookup returns CDR1 SEHNR and CDR2 FQNEAQ (reference sequence). The CDR3: CASRDTRAGDEQFF. CDR3 DNA sequence: TGTGCCAGCAGAGATACTAGGGCGGGCGATGAGCAGTTCTTC.

J is TRBJ2-2 and V is TRBV7-2; unclear D gene. The CDR3 totals 15 residues. The germline gives CDR1 SGHTA, CDR2 FQGNSA. V was pared by 3 bases and J by 8 bases, with 16 bases between. Here the CDR3 DNA reads TGTGCCAGCAGCTTCGCCCTGGGGAACAAGGGGGAGCTGTTTTTT. The encoded protein is CASSFALGNKGELFF.

V gene TRBV6-1 combines with J gene TRBJ2-7; D perhaps matches TRBD2 (6 bases). The CDR3 has 15 amino acids. The germline CDR1 and CDR2 sequences are MNHNS and SASEGT. The germline V and J ends were trimmed by 8 bases and 0 bases, with 17 bases remaining between them. The CDR3 here is CASAPGLSSSYEQYV. The CDR3 region has the DNA TGTGCCAGCGCCCCGGGACTCTCCAGCTCCTACGAGCAGTACGTC.

This clonotype was seen more than once but under ten times. V is TRBV12-3 or TRBV12-4 and J is TRBJ2-4, with D maybe TRBD1 (6 bases). This CDR3 comprises 13 residues. The ends were cut back, 3 bases at V and 6 bases at J, with 9 bases in the middle. DNA of the CDR3: TGTGCCAGCAGTTTCAGGGGTAGAAACATTCAGTACTTC. It codes for CASSFRGRNIQYF.

This clonotype was counted only a few times. The J gene is TRBJ2-4, the V gene TRBV7-8; no firm D call. With 5 bases removed from V and 0 bases from J, the gap between germline ends came to 2 bases. The CDR3 covers 12 residues. Germline CDR1 and CDR2: SGHVS and FQNEAQ. In DNA form, the CDR3 reads TGTGCCAGCAGCCAAGCCAAAAACATTCAGTACTTC. It encodes CASSQAKNIQYF.